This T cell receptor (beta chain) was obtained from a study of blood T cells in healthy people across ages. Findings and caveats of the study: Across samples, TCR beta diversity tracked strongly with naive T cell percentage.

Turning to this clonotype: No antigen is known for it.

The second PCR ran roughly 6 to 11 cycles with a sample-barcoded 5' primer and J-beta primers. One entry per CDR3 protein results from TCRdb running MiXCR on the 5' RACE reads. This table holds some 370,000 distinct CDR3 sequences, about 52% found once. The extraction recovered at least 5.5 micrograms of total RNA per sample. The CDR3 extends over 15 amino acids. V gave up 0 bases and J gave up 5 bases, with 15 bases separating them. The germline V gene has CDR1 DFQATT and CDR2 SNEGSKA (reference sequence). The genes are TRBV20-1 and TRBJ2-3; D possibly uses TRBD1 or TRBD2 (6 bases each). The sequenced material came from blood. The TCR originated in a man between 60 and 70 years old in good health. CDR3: CSARDPGAFGDTQYF. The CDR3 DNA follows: TGCAGTGCTAGAGATCCGGGGGCCTTCGGAGATACGCAGTATTTT.